The source of this T cell receptor (beta chain) is a study of blood T cell repertoires in COVID-19. This clone was seen a few times. Germline V gene sequence: CDR1 PRHDT, CDR2 FYEKMQ (reference sequence). V was cut by 5 bases and J by 2 bases, with 14 bases left in between. The CDR3 spans 15 residues. Only in-frame clones appear in the TCRdb table, and some are missing; sequencing was by immunoSEQ multiplex PCR. The sample holds 9,000 to 13,000 clones, approximately 79% seen once. Sequenced input: peripheral blood. The V and J genes are TRBV13 and TRBJ2-3; TRBD1 might be the D (6 bases). This sequence originates from an older man with active COVID-19. CDR3 loop: CASSKNRDTTDTQYF. The CDR3 nucleotides read TGTGCCAGCAGCAAAAACAGGGACACCACAGATACGCAGTATTTT. Together with reference TRBV13 and TRBJ2-3, the CDR3 gives the full variable domain: AAGVIQSPRHLIKEKRETATLKCYPIPRHDTVYWYQQGPGQDPQFLISFYEKMQSDKGSIPDRFSAQQFSDYHSELNMSSLELGDSALYFCASSKNRDTTDTQYFGPGTRLTVL.